One and the same sample provided the 28 T cell receptor beta chains below, sequenced in a study of T cell responses to AZD1222 COVID-19 vaccine. Produced via immunoSEQ multiplex PCR; TCRdb's table is partial and in-frame only. The sample shows 75,000 to 90,000 clones, about 88% of them seen only once. The sequencing used peripheral blood, collected on day 0 of AZD1222 vaccination. The receptor source for this set is an adult in good health.

The gene calls are TRBV7-3 and TRBJ1-1; no clear D. Trimming left V 1 base short and J 6 bases short, with 9 bases between. There are 13 residues in the CDR3. Looked up from germline, CDR1 is SGHTA and CDR2 is FQGTGA. In DNA form, the CDR3 reads TGTGCCAGCAGCTTAAGTTTCGGTGCTGAAGCTTTCTTT. Protein product: CASSLSFGAEAFF.

As to this clone: One end of the junction varies from germline; a read error may be responsible. The CDR3 spells CASSFDRGVEKYF. CDR3 sequence (DNA): TGTGCCAGCAGCTTCGACAGGGGGGTCGAGAAGTACTTC. The J gene is TRBJ2-7, the V gene TRBV7-8; 9 bases map to TRBD1. Germline CDR1 reads SGHVS; CDR2 reads FQNEAQ. The CDR3 consists of 13 residues.

The genes are TRBV9 and TRBJ1-3; a weak D match, TRBD1 (5 bases). Germline V CDR1 and CDR2: SGDLS, YYNGEE. Between the trimmed V and J ends, which lost 4 bases and 0 bases, there was a span of 14 bases. CDR3 length: 16 amino acids. CDR3 region: CASSPSGTLSGNTIYF. The CDR3 coding sequence is TGTGCCAGCAGCCCCTCAGGGACCCTCTCTGGAAACACCATATATTTT.

The chain combines TRBV14 with TRBJ1-1; unclear D gene. CDR1 is SGHDN, CDR2 FVKESK, per germline. The V end lost 2 bases, the J end lost 0 bases, and 16 bases lay between the germline ends. The CDR3 is 17 residues long. CDR3 region: CASSQKSADLLNTEAFF. Here the CDR3 DNA reads TGTGCCAGCAGCCAAAAATCGGCCGATCTTTTGAACACTGAAGCTTTCTTT. Full variable domain (missing parts from reference TRBV14 and TRBJ1-1): EAGVTQFPSHSVIEKGQTVTLRCDPISGHDNLYWYRRVMGKEIKFLLHFVKESKQDESGMPNNRFLAERTGGTYSTLKVQPAELEDSGVYFCASSQKSADLLNTEAFFGQGTRLTVV.

This sequence joins TRBV5-1 and TRBJ2-7; tentative D call: TRBD1 (6 bases). V was shortened by 3 bases and J by 0 bases, with 10 bases between the two germline ends. The CDR3 sequence is 14 residues long. Looked up from germline, CDR1 is SGHRS and CDR2 is YFSETQ. The CDR3 coding sequence is TGCGCCAGCAGCTGGGGGCCGGGCTCCTACGAGCAGTACTTC. Translated: CASSWGPGSYEQYF.

The V and J genes are TRBV18 and TRBJ1-6; D unclear. The germline CDR1 and CDR2 sequences are KGHSH and LQKENI. Trimming left V 5 bases short and J 6 bases short, with 11 bases between. The CDR3 loop spans 14 amino acids. The CDR3 sequence: CASSSDGANSPLHF. CDR3 coding DNA: TGTGCCAGCTCATCGGACGGAGCTAATTCACCCCTCCACTTT.

The chain uses TRBV7-2 and TRBJ2-1, with 9 bases that match TRBD2. This CDR3 has 15 amino acids. V lost 5 bases to trimming and J lost 4 bases; unmatched junction nucleotides: 6. The germline CDR1 and CDR2 sequences are SGHTA and FQGNSA. CDR3 region: CASSASSGTYNEQFF. Here the CDR3 DNA reads TGTGCCAGCAGCGCCTCTAGCGGGACGTACAATGAGCAGTTCTTC.

The chain carries TRBV19 and TRBJ1-2; D gene uncertain. Germline V gives CDR1 LNHDA, CDR2 SQIVND (reference sequence). Trimming removed 4 bases from V and 0 bases from J, with 6 bases in between. This CDR3 is 13 amino acids long. The CDR3 DNA reads TGTGCCAGTAGTAGGTCACCTAACTATGGCTACACCTTC. This gives the protein CASSRSPNYGYTF. Based on the CDR3 plus reference TRBV19 and TRBJ1-2, the full variable domain is DGGITQSPKYLFRKEGQNVTLSCEQNLNHDAMYWYRQDPGQGLRLIYYSQIVNDFQKGDIAEGYSVSREKKESFPLTVTSAQKNPTAFYLCASSRSPNYGYTFGSGTRLTVV.

The CDR3 spells CASSSPNARYEAFF. DNA of the CDR3: TGTGCCAGCAGCTCCCCTAACGCACGGTATGAAGCTTTCTTT. This chain joins TRBV7-9 and TRBJ1-1; D unclear. The CDR3 is 14 residues long. Between the trimmed V and J ends, which lost 4 bases and 7 bases, there was a span of 16 bases. The germline V gene encodes CDR1 SEHNR and CDR2 FQNEAQ (reference sequence).

J is TRBJ1-2 and V is TRBV6-5; 9 bases agree with TRBD1. The CDR3 extends over 14 amino acids. Germline V CDR1 and CDR2: MNHEY, SVGAGI. Trimming took 2 bases from V and 5 from J; bases not matched to a gene: 3. CDR3 region: CASSYLGQGYGYTF. The CDR3 coding sequence is TGTGCCAGCAGTTACCTGGGACAGGGATATGGCTACACCTTC.

The rearrangement uses TRBV18 and TRBJ2-7; 12 nucleotides align to TRBD2. Germline V CDR1 and CDR2: KGHSH, LQKENI. This CDR3 has 15 amino acids. Trimming took 3 bases from V and 7 from J; bases not matched to a gene: 7. The CDR3 DNA reads TGTGCCAGCTCACCTAGACTAGCGGGGGTCGAGGAGCAGTACTTC. This translates into CASSPRLAGVEEQYF.

The chain employs TRBV4-3 and TRBJ1-6, with TRBD1 matching 11 bases. The CDR3 spans 15 residues. J was trimmed by 8 bases and V by 1 base; bases with no gene match: 1. Germline CDR1 LGHNA, CDR2 YSLEER. DNA for the CDR3: TGCGCCAGCAGCCAAGCGGGACAGGGGGATTCACCCCTCCACTTT. Protein: CASSQAGQGDSPLHF.

The V gene is TRBV9, the J gene TRBJ2-5, with 7 bases identical to TRBD2. Germline CDR1 is SGDLS and CDR2 is YYNGEE. Trimming at V came to 0 bases and at J to 4 bases, leaving 6 bases not matched to a gene. CDR3 size: 15 residues. The CDR3 coding sequence is TGTGCCAGCAGCGTAGCGGTGGGGGAGGGAGAGACCCAGTACTTC. Protein sequence: CASSVAVGEGETQYF.

The rearrangement joins TRBV6-5 to TRBJ2-7; TRBD1 is a possible D gene (6 bases). Germline CDR1 and CDR2: MNHEY and SVGAGI. The V end was cut by 7 bases, the J end by 5 bases, with 12 bases between. The CDR3 covers 12 residues. The CDR3 coding sequence is TGTGCCAGCACCGGACAGAACGACGAGCAGTACTTC. This sequence encodes CASTGQNDEQYF.

The chain carries TRBV6-5 and TRBJ2-7, with D hard to call. The CDR3 totals 13 residues. Trimming cost V 0 bases and J 6 bases, with 9 bases left between them. CDR1 is MNHEY and CDR2 is SVGAGI in the germline V gene. The CDR3: CASSYSIGGEQYF. In nucleotides, the CDR3 is TGTGCCAGCAGTTACTCGATTGGCGGCGAGCAGTACTTC.

The chain is built from TRBV28 and TRBJ1-5; 8 nucleotides agree with TRBD1. V lost 6 bases, J lost 5 bases, and 9 bases stayed unmatched. In germline, CDR1 is MDHEN, CDR2 SYDVKM. There are 15 residues in the CDR3. The CDR3 protein is CASSRPDRAYQPQHF. DNA for the CDR3: TGTGCCAGCAGCCGACCGGACAGGGCTTATCAGCCCCAGCATTTT.

This clone has just a few counts. The chain joins TRBV12-3 or TRBV12-4 to TRBJ1-1; unclear D gene. The germline V and J ends were trimmed by 1 base and 4 bases, with 4 bases remaining between them. The CDR3 contains 12 residues. The CDR3 spells CASSLEATEAFF. The CDR3 bases are TGTGCCAGCAGTTTAGAGGCCACTGAAGCTTTCTTT.

The CDR3 spells CASSLSTGATGELFF. For the CDR3, the DNA is TGCGCCAGCAGCTTAAGTACAGGGGCCACCGGGGAGCTGTTTTTT. The J gene is TRBJ2-2, the V gene TRBV5-1; 7 nucleotides line up with TRBD1. This CDR3 has 15 amino acids. In germline, CDR1 is SGHRS, CDR2 YFSETQ. The J segment lost 4 bases and the V segment lost 2 bases, leaving 5 bases of the junction unmatched.

The chain employs TRBV6-5 and TRBJ2-1; tentatively, D is TRBD2 (6 bases). Per germline, CDR1 MNHEY and CDR2 SVGAGI. The CDR3 consists of 13 residues. V dropped 2 bases and J dropped 7 bases, with 9 bases sitting between them. DNA of the CDR3: TGTGCCAGCAGTTACGGGAGGTTAAATGAGCAGTTCTTC. Protein product: CASSYGRLNEQFF.

The CDR3 DNA sequence: TGCGCCAGCAGCCCCGGCTGGCAGGGCTCTGGAAACACCATATATTTT. Its translation is CASSPGWQGSGNTIYF. The chain recombines TRBV4-3 with TRBJ1-3; maybe TRBD1 (5 bases). Germline-derived CDR1 and CDR2 are LGHNA and YSLEER. This CDR3 has 16 amino acids. V was cut by 4 bases and J by 0 bases, with 13 bases left in between.

The chain combines TRBV10-3 with TRBJ1-6; 7 nucleotides agree with TRBD1. The V gene's germline CDR1 is ENHRY and CDR2 SYGVKD. This CDR3 spans 14 amino acids. The junction had 4 bases not matched to a gene; V was cut back by 3 bases and J by 8 bases. As DNA, the CDR3 is TGTGCCATCAGTGATAGGGGGCCAGATTCACCCCTCCACTTT. Its translation: CAISDRGPDSPLHF.

The V call is TRBV4-1, the J call TRBJ2-7, with a possible D match to TRBD1 (6 bases). The CDR3 is 15 residues long. Trimming shortened V by 2 bases and J by 1 base, and 12 bases separated the two germline ends. Per the germline V gene, CDR1 is MGHRA and CDR2 is YSYEKL. CDR3 DNA sequence: TGCGCCAGCAGCCAATACCAGGACAGTTCCTACGAGCAGTACTTC. Protein product: CASSQYQDSSYEQYF.

V and J are TRBV19 and TRBJ1-6, with D uncertain. Trimming left V 9 bases short and J 8 bases short, with 14 bases between. The CDR3 has 13 residues. Germline V lookup: CDR1 LNHDA, CDR2 SQIVND (reference sequence). CDR3: CASNQLGDSPLHF. In DNA, the CDR3 is TGTGCCAGCAACCAGCTTGGGGATTCACCCCTCCACTTT. Filled out from reference TRBV19 and TRBJ1-6, the complete variable domain reads DGGITQSPKYLFRKEGQNVTLSCEQNLNHDAMYWYRQDPGQGLRLIYYSQIVNDFQKGDIAEGYSVSREKKESFPLTVTSAQKNPTAFYLCASNQLGDSPLHFGNGTRLTVT.

V usage is TRBV19 and J usage is TRBJ1-2; D remains ambiguous. This CDR3 comprises 15 residues. Trimming stripped 5 bases from V and 4 bases from J, with 17 bases between. Germline V gene data show CDR1 as LNHDA and CDR2 as SQIVND (reference sequence). CDR3 in amino acids: CASSPGLVAFYGYTF. CDR3 in DNA: TGTGCCAGTAGTCCAGGTTTGGTCGCTTTCTATGGCTACACCTTC. The complete variable domain, with remaining parts taken from reference TRBV19 and TRBJ1-2, reads DGGITQSPKYLFRKEGQNVTLSCEQNLNHDAMYWYRQDPGQGLRLIYYSQIVNDFQKGDIAEGYSVSREKKESFPLTVTSAQKNPTAFYLCASSPGLVAFYGYTFGSGTRLTVV.

This chain uses TRBV4-2 with TRBJ1-5; D remains ambiguous. Between the trimmed V and J ends, which lost 0 bases and 0 bases, there was a span of 12 bases. Germline V gene lookup returns CDR1 LGHNA and CDR2 YNFKEQ. CDR3 length equals 17 residues. As DNA, the CDR3 is TGTGCCAGCAGCCAAGAGCAAGGTATATTTAGCAATCAGCCCCAGCATTTT. Encoded protein: CASSQEQGIFSNQPQHF.

CDR3 protein: CASSPPSTLVYNEQFF. The CDR3, as DNA: TGTGCCAGCTCACCACCGAGTACACTAGTATACAATGAGCAGTTCTTC. The rearrangement links TRBV18 to TRBJ2-1; D is possibly TRBD2 (5 bases). Germline V gene lookup returns CDR1 KGHSH and CDR2 LQKENI. The germline V and J ends were trimmed by 0 bases and 4 bases, with 13 bases remaining between them. The CDR3 is 16 amino acids.

CDR3 nucleotides: TGTGCCAGCGAAAAAGGGGTCTACGAGCAGTACTTC. As protein: CASEKGVYEQYF. The chain carries TRBV6-5 and TRBJ2-7; TRBD1 might be the D (5 bases). The CDR3 length is 12 residues. Germline V gene lookup returns CDR1 MNHEY and CDR2 SVGAGI. The V gene lost 8 bases and the J gene lost 3 bases, with 11 bases spanning the gap.

CDR3 amino acids: CASSHPTGGITEAFF. In nucleotides, the CDR3 is TGCGCCAGCAGCCACCCGACAGGGGGAATCACTGAAGCTTTCTTT. The gene calls are TRBV4-1 and TRBJ1-1; TRBD1 matches 9 bases. Per the germline V gene, CDR1 is MGHRA and CDR2 is YSYEKL. With V trimmed by 3 bases and J by 4 bases, 6 bases remained unmatched. This CDR3 is built from 15 residues.